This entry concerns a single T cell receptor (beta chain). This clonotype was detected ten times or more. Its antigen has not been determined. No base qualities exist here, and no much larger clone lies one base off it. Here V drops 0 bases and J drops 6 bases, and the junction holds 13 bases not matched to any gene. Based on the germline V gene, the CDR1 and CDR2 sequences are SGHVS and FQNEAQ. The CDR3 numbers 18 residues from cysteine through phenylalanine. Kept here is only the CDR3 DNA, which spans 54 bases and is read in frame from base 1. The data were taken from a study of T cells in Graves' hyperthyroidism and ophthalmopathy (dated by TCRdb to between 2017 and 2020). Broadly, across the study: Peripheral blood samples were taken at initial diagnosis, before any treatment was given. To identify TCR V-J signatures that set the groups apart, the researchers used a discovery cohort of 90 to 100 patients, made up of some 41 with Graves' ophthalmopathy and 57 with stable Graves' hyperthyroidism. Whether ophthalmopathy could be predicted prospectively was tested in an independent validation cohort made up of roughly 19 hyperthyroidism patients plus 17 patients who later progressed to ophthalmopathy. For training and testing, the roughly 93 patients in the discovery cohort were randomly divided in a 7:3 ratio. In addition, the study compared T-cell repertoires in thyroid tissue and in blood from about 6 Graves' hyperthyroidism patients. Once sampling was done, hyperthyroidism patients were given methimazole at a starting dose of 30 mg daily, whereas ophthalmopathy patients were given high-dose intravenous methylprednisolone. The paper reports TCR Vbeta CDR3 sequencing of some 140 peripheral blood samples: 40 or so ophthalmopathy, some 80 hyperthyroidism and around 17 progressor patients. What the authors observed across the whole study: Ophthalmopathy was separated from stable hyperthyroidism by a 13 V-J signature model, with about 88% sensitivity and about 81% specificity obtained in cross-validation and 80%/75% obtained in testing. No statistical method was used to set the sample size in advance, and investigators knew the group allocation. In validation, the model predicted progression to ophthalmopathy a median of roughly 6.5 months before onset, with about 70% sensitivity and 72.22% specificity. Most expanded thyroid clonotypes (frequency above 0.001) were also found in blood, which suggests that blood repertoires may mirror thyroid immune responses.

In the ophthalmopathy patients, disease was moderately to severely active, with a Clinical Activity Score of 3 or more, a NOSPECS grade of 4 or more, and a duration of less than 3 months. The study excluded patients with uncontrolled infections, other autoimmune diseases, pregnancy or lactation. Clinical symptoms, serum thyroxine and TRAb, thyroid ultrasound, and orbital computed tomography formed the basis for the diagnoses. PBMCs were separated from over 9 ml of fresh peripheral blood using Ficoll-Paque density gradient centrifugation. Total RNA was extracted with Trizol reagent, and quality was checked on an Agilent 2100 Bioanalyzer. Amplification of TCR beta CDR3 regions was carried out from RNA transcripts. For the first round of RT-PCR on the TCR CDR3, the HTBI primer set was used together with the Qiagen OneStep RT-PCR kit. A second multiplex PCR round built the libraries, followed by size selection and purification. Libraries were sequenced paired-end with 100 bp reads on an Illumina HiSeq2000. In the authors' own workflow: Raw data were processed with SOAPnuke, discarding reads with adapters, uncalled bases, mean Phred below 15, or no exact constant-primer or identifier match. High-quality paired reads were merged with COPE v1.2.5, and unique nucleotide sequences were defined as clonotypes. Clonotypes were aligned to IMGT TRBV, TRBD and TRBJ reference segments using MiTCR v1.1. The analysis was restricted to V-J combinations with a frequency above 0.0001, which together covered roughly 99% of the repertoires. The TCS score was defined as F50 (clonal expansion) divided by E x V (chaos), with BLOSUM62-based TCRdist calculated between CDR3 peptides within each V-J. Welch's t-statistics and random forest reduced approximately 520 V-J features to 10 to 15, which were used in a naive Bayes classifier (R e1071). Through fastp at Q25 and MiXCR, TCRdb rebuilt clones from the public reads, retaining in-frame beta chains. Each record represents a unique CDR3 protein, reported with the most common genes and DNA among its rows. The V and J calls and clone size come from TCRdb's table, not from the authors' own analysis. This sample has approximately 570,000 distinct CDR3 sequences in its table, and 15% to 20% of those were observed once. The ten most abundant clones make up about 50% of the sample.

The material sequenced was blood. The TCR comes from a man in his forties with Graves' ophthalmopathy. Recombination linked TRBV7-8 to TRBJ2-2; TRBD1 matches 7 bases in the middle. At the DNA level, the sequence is TGTGCCAGCAGCTTAGCGGGGAAAAGGGGGCATCCTTCCGGGGAGCTGTTTTTT. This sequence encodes CASSLAGKRGHPSGELFF.